The clone carrying this T cell receptor (beta chain) has just one count. Its antigen is unknown. After stimulus-free culture, autoproliferating CFSE-dim and non-proliferating CFSE-high T cells were sequenced separately. Pooled replicate wells came from about 50 million CFSE-labeled PBMCs cultured approximately 7 days without stimulus. PBMCs were labeled with about 0.5 uM CFSE and cultured without exogenous stimuli. This sample was included in a study of memory B cells and T cells in multiple sclerosis. Sequencing used immunoSEQ multiplex PCR; TCRdb keeps in-frame clones, though not all of them. The data hold about 12,000 clones, with roughly 86% observed a single time. The sequence derives from a human donor with multiple sclerosis. Input material: PBMCs from blood kept in culture.

CDR3 nucleotides: TGTGCCAGCAAGTTCGACCTTAGCAATCAGCCCCAGCATTTT. Amino acids: CASKFDLSNQPQHF. The rearrangement links TRBV2 to TRBJ1-5; no firm D call. The CDR3 extends over 14 amino acids. Germline assignment: CDR1 SNHLY and CDR2 FYNNEI. Trimming shortened V by 7 bases and J by 0 bases, and 10 bases separated the two germline ends. The full variable domain, rest sourced from reference TRBV2 and TRBJ1-5, is EPEVTQTPSHQVTQMGQEVILRCVPISNHLYFYWYRQILGQKVEFLVSFYNNEISEKSEIFDDQFSVERPDGSNFTLKIRSTKLEDSAMYFCASKFDLSNQPQHFGDGTRLSIL.